The 26 T cell receptor beta chains reported below all come from one sample, sequenced in a study of blood T cell repertoires in COVID-19. Generated by immunoSEQ multiplex PCR, the TCRdb table keeps only in-frame clones and is missing some. The repertoire has tens of thousands of clones, about 90% of them found once; the top ten carry about 5.1%. The source material was peripheral blood. The origin of the receptors is a man older than 75 in a cohort sampled during active COVID-19.

This CDR3 is CASSSGRGRQETQYF. In DNA, the CDR3 is TGTGCCAGTAGTTCAGGCCGCGGGAGGCAAGAGACCCAGTACTTC. The chain uses TRBV19 and TRBJ2-5, with TRBD2 matching over 8 bases. This CDR3 is built from 15 residues. CDR1 LNHDA and CDR2 SQIVND come from the germline V gene (reference sequence). The V segment lost 5 bases and the J segment 2 bases; nucleotides outside the gene matches: 7.

The V and J genes are TRBV19 and TRBJ2-7; 9 positions agree with TRBD1. The V and J ends lost 3 bases and 3 bases, in that order; junction bases with no gene match: 6. Germline V gene lookup returns CDR1 LNHDA and CDR2 SQIVND (reference sequence). The CDR3 length is 15 residues. The CDR3, as DNA: TGTGCCAGTAGTATCCGTAAGACAGGGGGCTACGAGCAGTACTTC. Its translation is CASSIRKTGGYEQYF.

Points on this clone: Other DNA sequences of this sample code for an identical CDR3. This chain joins TRBV2 and TRBJ2-2; a possible D gene is TRBD2 (5 bases). The germline V and J ends were trimmed by 1 base and 2 bases, with 8 bases remaining between them. The CDR3 sequence is 15 residues long. Germline CDR1 SNHLY, CDR2 FYNNEI. CDR3 nucleotides: TGTGCCAGCAGTGAAGGGACTCTTAACACCGGGGAGCTGTTTTTT. Encoded protein: CASSEGTLNTGELFF.

This clone appeared a few times. The V call is TRBV4-1, the J call TRBJ2-7, with 8 nucleotides matching TRBD1. Germline lookup yields CDR1 MGHRA and CDR2 YSYEKL. The trim removed 0 bases at V and 6 bases at J, leaving 10 bases unmatched. This CDR3 comprises 16 residues. CDR3 protein: CASSQDLAGQVGEQYF. CDR3 DNA: TGCGCCAGCAGCCAAGATCTCGCGGGACAGGTCGGCGAGCAGTACTTC.

The chain employs TRBV30 and TRBJ1-2; possibly TRBD1 for D (5 bases). This CDR3 contains 16 residues. Germline CDR1 and CDR2: GTSNPN and SVGIG (reference sequence). V lost 4 bases to trimming and J lost 2 bases, with 20 bases between them. CDR3 protein: CAWNRGRVGPNYGYTF. For the CDR3, the DNA is TGTGCCTGGAATAGGGGCAGGGTGGGCCCGAACTATGGCTACACCTTC.

The chain links TRBV5-1 to TRBJ2-5, with 7 bases fitting TRBD2. With 2 bases clipped from V and 5 bases from J, the junction kept 9 bases outside the gene matches. CDR3 length: 15 residues. Per the germline V gene, CDR1 is SGHRS and CDR2 is YFSETQ. The CDR3 bases are TGCGCCAGCAGCTTTGGGGGAGGGCCGCGGGAGACCCAGTACTTC. Encoded protein: CASSFGGGPRETQYF.

The chain employs TRBV7-8 and TRBJ1-2; D is possibly TRBD1 (5 bases). The CDR3 is 15 amino acids. Germline values: CDR1 SGHVS, CDR2 FQNEAQ. V lost 1 base and J lost 4, with 13 bases in between. CDR3 loop: CASSLGPGLIYGYTF. As DNA, the CDR3 is TGTGCCAGCAGCTTAGGTCCAGGGCTGATCTATGGCTACACCTTC.

The V gene is TRBV6-2 or TRBV6-3, the J gene TRBJ2-2, with D perhaps matching TRBD1 (6 bases). The CDR3 totals 14 residues. Germline V lookup: CDR1 MNHEY, CDR2 SVGEGT. V was cut by 0 bases and J by 8 bases, with 10 bases left in between. The CDR3 bases are TGTGCCAGCAGTTACTCGCTGGGGGCTGGGGAGCTGTTTTTT. Translation gives CASSYSLGAGELFF.

The genes are TRBV6-1 and TRBJ1-6, with TRBD1 matching over 9 bases. The CDR3 has 18 residues. V shed 2 bases and J 1 base; nucleotides not matched to a gene: 6. Germline loops: CDR1 MNHNS, CDR2 SASEGT. The chain's CDR3 is CASSERGQGRSYNSPLHF. The DNA of the CDR3 is TGTGCCAGCAGTGAAAGGGGACAGGGTCGATCCTATAATTCACCCCTCCACTTT.

The chain employs TRBV9 and TRBJ2-3; 10 bases fit TRBD2. V gave up 3 bases and J gave up 6 bases; unmatched junction bases: 7. The CDR3 runs 15 residues. Germline V gene sequence: CDR1 SGDLS, CDR2 YYNGEE. The CDR3 region is CASSEAPSGSDTQYF. The CDR3 DNA reads TGTGCCAGCAGCGAGGCCCCTAGCGGGAGCGATACGCAGTATTTT. The complete variable domain, with remaining parts taken from reference TRBV9 and TRBJ2-3, reads DSGVTQTPKHLITATGQRVTLRCSPRSGDLSVYWYQQSLDQGLQFLIQYYNGEERAKGNILERFSAQQFPDLHSELNLSSLELGDSALYFCASSEAPSGSDTQYFGPGTRLTVL.

This chain joins TRBV5-1 and TRBJ2-3, with 7 bases aligning to TRBD2. Germline trimming cut 3 bases from V and 3 bases from J; bases unmatched to any gene: 4. Germline values: CDR1 SGHRS, CDR2 YFSETQ. The CDR3 has 14 residues. CDR3 sequence: CASSSGLETDTQYF. CDR3 nucleotides: TGCGCCAGCAGCTCTGGACTAGAGACAGATACGCAGTATTTT.

This chain joins TRBV2 and TRBJ1-1, with 8 bases lining up with TRBD1. This CDR3 has 12 residues. Germline V CDR1 and CDR2: SNHLY, FYNNEI. V lost 5 bases and J lost 4; bases outside the gene matches: 0. In nucleotides, the CDR3 is TGTGCCAGCAGTACAGGGGGCACTGAAGCTTTCTTT. It yields the protein CASSTGGTEAFF.

The chain uses TRBV12-3 or TRBV12-4 and TRBJ2-7; no clear D. This CDR3 comprises 13 residues. Trimming took 3 bases from V and 5 from J, leaving 11 bases between them. Here the CDR3 DNA reads TGTGCCAGCAGTTTTAAAATGTCAGACGAGCAGTACTTC. It yields the protein CASSFKMSDEQYF.

The chain has TRBV11-2 and TRBJ1-2; D is possibly TRBD1 (6 bases). The CDR3 is 15 amino acids. V lost 0 bases to trimming and J lost 8 bases, with 16 bases between them. Germline V gives CDR1 SGHAT, CDR2 FQNNGV. The CDR3 sequence is CASSLETRGTPGYTF. The CDR3 DNA is TGTGCCAGCAGCTTAGAAACCAGGGGTACTCCCGGCTACACCTTC. Complete variable domain (other parts from reference TRBV11-2 and TRBJ1-2): EAGVAQSPRYKIIEKRQSVAFWCNPISGHATLYWYQQILGQGPKLLIQFQNNGVVDDSQLPKDRFSAERLKGVDSTLKIQPAKLEDSAVYLCASSLETRGTPGYTFGSGTRLTVV.

For the CDR3, the DNA is TGCGCCAGCAGGCAGGACACGAACACTGAAGCTTTCTTT. It is translated as CASRQDTNTEAFF. The rearrangement joins TRBV10-1 to TRBJ1-1; TRBD1 is a possible D gene (5 bases). The V end lost 6 bases, the J end lost 1 base, and 9 bases lay between the germline ends. The germline V gene encodes CDR1 WNHNN and CDR2 SYGVQD (reference sequence). CDR3 length equals 13 residues.

V is TRBV6-5 and J is TRBJ1-2; D possibly corresponds to TRBD1 (5 bases). Germline lookup yields CDR1 MNHEY and CDR2 SVGAGI. The CDR3 contains 13 residues. Trimming shortened V by 5 bases and J by 4 bases, and 11 bases separated the two germline ends. CDR3 protein: CASSQTDGYGYTF. The CDR3 DNA is TGTGCCAGCAGTCAGACAGACGGCTATGGCTACACCTTC.

DNA of the CDR3: TGTGCCAGCAGCTCAGGGACAGGGTCCTTTAACTATGGCTACACCTTC. Protein: CASSSGTGSFNYGYTF. The V gene is TRBV7-9, the J gene TRBJ1-2, with 9 nucleotides matching TRBD1. From germline, CDR1 is SEHNR and CDR2 FQNEAQ (reference sequence). The CDR3 totals 16 residues. Trimming removed 4 bases from V and 1 base from J; junction bases left unmatched: 7.

This chain joins TRBV12-5 and TRBJ1-2, with D perhaps matching TRBD1 (5 bases). Trimming removed 2 bases at V and 0 bases at J, with 10 bases between. Germline values: CDR1 LGHNT, CDR2 FRNRAP. The CDR3 totals 15 residues. CDR3 amino acids: CASGLTQTANYGYTF. Written as DNA, the CDR3 is TGTGCTAGTGGTTTGACTCAGACAGCTAACTATGGCTACACCTTC.

The chain couples TRBV29-1 to TRBJ2-5; 7 positions agree with TRBD1. The germline CDR1 and CDR2 sequences are SQVTM and ANQGSEA. The CDR3 contains 13 residues. The V gene end was trimmed by 5 bases and the J gene end by 1 base; junction bases not matched to a gene: 4. The CDR3 coding sequence is TGCAGCGTTCACAGGGGTTTCCAAGAGACCCAGTACTTC. Translation gives CSVHRGFQETQYF.

J is TRBJ1-3 and V is TRBV9; the D is unclear. Trimming took off 0 bases at V and 0 bases at J, with 13 bases between the two ends. Germline V gives CDR1 SGDLS, CDR2 YYNGEE. The CDR3 consists of 17 residues. The CDR3 DNA reads TGTGCCAGCAGCGTAGGGGTCGCGGGGATCTCTGGAAACACCATATATTTT. Translating gives CASSVGVAGISGNTIYF. The variable domain in full, completed from reference TRBV9 and TRBJ1-3, reads DSGVTQTPKHLITATGQRVTLRCSPRSGDLSVYWYQQSLDQGLQFLIQYYNGEERAKGNILERFSAQQFPDLHSELNLSSLELGDSALYFCASSVGVAGISGNTIYFGEGSWLTVV.

The chain couples TRBV6-6 to TRBJ2-5; 9 positions agree with TRBD2. Trimming cost V 8 bases and J 6 bases; bases outside gene matches: 7. Germline values: CDR1 MNHNY, CDR2 SVGAGI (reference sequence). The length of the CDR3 is 13 residues. CDR3 nucleotides: TGTGCCAGCGCCGCGGGAGGGCCGAAGACCCAGTACTTC. Protein sequence: CASAAGGPKTQYF.

Only one count was recorded for this clone. This sequence joins TRBV18 and TRBJ2-1; 7 positions agree with TRBD2. The CDR3 contains 15 residues. After removal of 2 bases from V and 10 bases from J, the junction contained 11 bases not matched to a gene. CDR1 is KGHSH and CDR2 is LQKENI in the germline V gene. In DNA form, the CDR3 reads TGTGCCAGCTCACCAAACCCGGGACTACGACAGGAGCAGTTCTTC. It yields the protein CASSPNPGLRQEQFF.

This chain links TRBV21-1 with TRBJ2-2; no DNA check was done on the table's D call, TRBD1. TRBV21-1 is shown as a pseudogene. The CDR3 spans 16 residues. The CDR3 is CASSCRTGCTTGELFF. Written as DNA, the CDR3 is TGTGCCAGCAGCTGCCGGACAGGGTGTACCACCGGGGAGCTGTTTTTT.

The V gene is TRBV9, the J gene TRBJ2-2; D possibly corresponds to TRBD1 (6 bases). From germline, CDR1 is SGDLS and CDR2 YYNGEE. The CDR3 sequence is 15 residues long. With 1 base removed from V and 5 bases from J, the gap between germline ends came to 12 bases. Here the CDR3 reads CASSVRGRETGELFF. CDR3 nucleotides: TGTGCCAGCAGCGTAAGGGGGAGAGAAACCGGGGAGCTGTTTTTT.

This rearrangement joins TRBV5-1 to TRBJ2-1; the match to TRBD2 covers 8 bases. The CDR3 runs to 16 residues. From germline, CDR1 is SGHRS and CDR2 YFSETQ. The V segment lost 1 base and the J segment 5 bases; nucleotides outside the gene matches: 8. The CDR3 DNA sequence: TGCGCCAGCAGCTTGACGAATAGCGGGGTTCACAATGAGCAGTTCTTC. Protein: CASSLTNSGVHNEQFF.

The V gene is TRBV18, the J gene TRBJ1-2, with D maybe TRBD1 (6 bases). Trimming stripped 3 bases from V and 8 bases from J, with 16 bases between. The CDR3 covers 14 residues. In germline, CDR1 is KGHSH, CDR2 LQKENI. DNA of the CDR3: TGTGCCAGCTCACCGGGGACACACGAGGGGGGCTACACCTTC. This codes for CASSPGTHEGGYTF. Complete variable domain (other parts from reference TRBV18 and TRBJ1-2): NAGVMQNPRHLVRRRGQEARLRCSPMKGHSHVYWYRQLPEEGLKFMVYLQKENIIDESGMPKERFSAEFPKEGPSILRIQQVVRGDSAAYFCASSPGTHEGGYTFGSGTRLTVV.